The entry below describes one T cell receptor beta chain. This CDR3 spans 14 amino acids. V was trimmed by 5 bases and J by 6 bases, leaving 17 bases between them. From germline, CDR1 is SGHVS and CDR2 FQNEAQ. The sample originates from a study of CD8 T cells in Susac syndrome. As controls, healthy donors matched for age and sex were used. The RNA, about 0.45 to 1 ug, was put through reverse transcription using random hexamers. Multiplex immunoSEQ PCR targeted 54 Vbeta and 13 Jbeta TCR beta segments. MiXCR was run by TCRdb on the immunoSEQ multiplex PCR reads, yielding one entry per CDR3 protein. The sample carries fewer than 150,000 distinct CDR3 sequences, 94% recorded once.

The TCR sequence derives from a human donor in good health. The chain uses TRBV7-8 and TRBJ2-7, with D possibly matching TRBD1 (5 bases). Sequencing was done on a sample of CD8+ T cells from PBMCs. The CDR3 nucleotides are TGTGCCAGCAGCCTCAAGAGAGACAGTGCCGAGCAGTACTTC. Its translation: CASSLKRDSAEQYF.